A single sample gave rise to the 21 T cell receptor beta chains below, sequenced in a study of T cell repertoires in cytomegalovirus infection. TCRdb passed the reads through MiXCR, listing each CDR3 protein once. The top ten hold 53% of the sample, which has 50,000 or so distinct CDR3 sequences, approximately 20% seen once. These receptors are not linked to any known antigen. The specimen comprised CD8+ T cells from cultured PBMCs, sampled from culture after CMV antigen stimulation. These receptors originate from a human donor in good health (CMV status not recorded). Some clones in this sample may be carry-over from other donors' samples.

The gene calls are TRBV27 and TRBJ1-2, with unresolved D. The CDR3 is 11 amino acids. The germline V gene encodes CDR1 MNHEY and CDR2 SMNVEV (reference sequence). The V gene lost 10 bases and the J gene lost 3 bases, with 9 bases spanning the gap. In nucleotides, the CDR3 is TGTGCCACGTACGGGGACTATGGCTACACCTTC. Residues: CATYGDYGYTF.

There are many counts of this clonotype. CDR3 region: CASKLDRNTEAFF. The CDR3 coding sequence is TGCGCCAGCAAATTGGACAGGAACACTGAAGCTTTCTTT. V is TRBV5-1 and J is TRBJ1-1; D is possibly TRBD1 (6 bases). Germline-derived CDR1 and CDR2 are SGHRS and YFSETQ. V was cut by 6 bases and J by 1 base, with 10 bases left in between. The CDR3 consists of 13 residues.

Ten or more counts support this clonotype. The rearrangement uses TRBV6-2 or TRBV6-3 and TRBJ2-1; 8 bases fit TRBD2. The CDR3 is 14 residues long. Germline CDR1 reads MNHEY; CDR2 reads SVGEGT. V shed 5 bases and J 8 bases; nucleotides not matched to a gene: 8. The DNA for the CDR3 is TGTGCCAGCAGTACGGGACTAGTCATCTATGAGCAGTTCTTC. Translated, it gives CASSTGLVIYEQFF.

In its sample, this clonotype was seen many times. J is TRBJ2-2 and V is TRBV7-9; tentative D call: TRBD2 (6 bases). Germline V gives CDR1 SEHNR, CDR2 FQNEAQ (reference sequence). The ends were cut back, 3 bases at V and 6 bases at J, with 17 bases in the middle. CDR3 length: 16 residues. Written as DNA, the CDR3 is TGTGCCAGCAGCTTCCAGGAGGGACTCGAACCCGGGGAGCTGTTTTTT. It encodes CASSFQEGLEPGELFF.

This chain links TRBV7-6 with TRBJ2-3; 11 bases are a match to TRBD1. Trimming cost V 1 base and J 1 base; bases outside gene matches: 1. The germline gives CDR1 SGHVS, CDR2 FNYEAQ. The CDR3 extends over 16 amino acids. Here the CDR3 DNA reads TGTGCCAGCAGCTTAGGGACAGGGGGCGGCACAGATACGCAGTATTTT. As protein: CASSLGTGGGTDTQYF.

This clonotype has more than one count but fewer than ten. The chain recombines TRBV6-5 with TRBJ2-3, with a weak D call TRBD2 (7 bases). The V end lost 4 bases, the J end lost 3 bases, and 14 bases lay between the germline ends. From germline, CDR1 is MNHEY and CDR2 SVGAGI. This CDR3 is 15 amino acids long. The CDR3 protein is CASSFNREGTDTQYF. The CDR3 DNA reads TGTGCCAGCAGTTTCAACAGGGAGGGAACAGATACGCAGTATTTT.

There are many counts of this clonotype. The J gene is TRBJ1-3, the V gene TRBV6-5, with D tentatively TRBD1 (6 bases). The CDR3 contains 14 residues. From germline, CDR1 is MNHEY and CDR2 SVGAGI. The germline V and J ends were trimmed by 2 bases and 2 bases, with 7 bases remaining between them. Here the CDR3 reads CASSYEGAGNTIYF. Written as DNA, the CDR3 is TGTGCCAGCAGTTACGAGGGGGCTGGAAACACCATATATTTT.

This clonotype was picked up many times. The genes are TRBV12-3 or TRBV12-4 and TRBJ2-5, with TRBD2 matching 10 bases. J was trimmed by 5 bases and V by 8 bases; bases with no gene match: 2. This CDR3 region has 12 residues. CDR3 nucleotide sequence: TGTGCCAGCCTGGGACTAGCGGAGACCCAGTACTTC. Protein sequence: CASLGLAETQYF.

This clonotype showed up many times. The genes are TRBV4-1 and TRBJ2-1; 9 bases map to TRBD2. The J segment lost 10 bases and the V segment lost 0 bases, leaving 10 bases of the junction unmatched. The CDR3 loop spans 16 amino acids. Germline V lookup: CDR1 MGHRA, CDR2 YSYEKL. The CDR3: CASSQDRSSGGEEQFF. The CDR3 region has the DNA TGCGCCAGCAGCCAAGATAGGAGTAGCGGGGGAGAAGAGCAGTTCTTC.

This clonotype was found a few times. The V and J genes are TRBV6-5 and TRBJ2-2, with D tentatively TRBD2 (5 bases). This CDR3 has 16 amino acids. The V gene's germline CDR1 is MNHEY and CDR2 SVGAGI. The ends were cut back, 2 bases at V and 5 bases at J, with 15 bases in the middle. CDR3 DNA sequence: TGTGCCAGCAGTTACCTACGGGCGGGTAGTACCGGGGAGCTGTTTTTT. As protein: CASSYLRAGSTGELFF.

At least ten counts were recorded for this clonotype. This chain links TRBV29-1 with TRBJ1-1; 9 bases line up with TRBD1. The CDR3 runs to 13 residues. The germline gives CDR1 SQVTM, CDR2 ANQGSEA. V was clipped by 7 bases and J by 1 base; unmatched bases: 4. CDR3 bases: TGCAGCGGGGGGACAGGGCGGAACACTGAAGCTTTCTTT. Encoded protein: CSGGTGRNTEAFF.

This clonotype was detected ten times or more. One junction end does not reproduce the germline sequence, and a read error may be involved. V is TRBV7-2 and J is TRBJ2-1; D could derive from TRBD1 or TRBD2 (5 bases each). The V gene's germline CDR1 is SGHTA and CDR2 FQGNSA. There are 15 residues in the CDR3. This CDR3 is CASSLGVGPGRVILF. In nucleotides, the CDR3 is TGTGCCAGCAGCTTAGGAGTCGGCCCGGGACGGGTAATTCTCTTC.

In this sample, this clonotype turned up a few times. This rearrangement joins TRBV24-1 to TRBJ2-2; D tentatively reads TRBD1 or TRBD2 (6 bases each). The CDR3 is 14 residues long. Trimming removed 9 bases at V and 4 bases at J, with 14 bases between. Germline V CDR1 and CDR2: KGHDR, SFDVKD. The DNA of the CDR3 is TGTGCCACCCGTACCGGGGGCAGCACCGGGGAGCTGTTTTTT. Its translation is CATRTGGSTGELFF.

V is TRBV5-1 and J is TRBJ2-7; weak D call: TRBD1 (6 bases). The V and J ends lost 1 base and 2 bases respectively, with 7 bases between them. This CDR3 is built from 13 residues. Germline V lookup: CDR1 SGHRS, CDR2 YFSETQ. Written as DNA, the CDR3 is TGCGCCAGCAGCTTGACAGGGCCCTACGAGCAGTACTTC. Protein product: CASSLTGPYEQYF.

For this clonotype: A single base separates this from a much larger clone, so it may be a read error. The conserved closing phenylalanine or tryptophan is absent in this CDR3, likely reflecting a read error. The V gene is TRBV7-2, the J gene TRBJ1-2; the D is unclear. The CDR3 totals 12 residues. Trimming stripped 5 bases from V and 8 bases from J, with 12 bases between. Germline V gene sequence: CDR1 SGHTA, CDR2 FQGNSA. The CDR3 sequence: CASSPRSSGYTI. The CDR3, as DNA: TGTGCCAGCAGCCCGCGATCTTCGGGCTACACCATC.

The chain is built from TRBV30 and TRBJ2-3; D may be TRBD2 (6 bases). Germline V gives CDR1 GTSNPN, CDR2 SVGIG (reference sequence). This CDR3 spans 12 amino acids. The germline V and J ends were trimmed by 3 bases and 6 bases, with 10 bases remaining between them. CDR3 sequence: CAWRLAEDTQYF. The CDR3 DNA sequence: TGTGCCTGGAGACTAGCCGAGGATACGCAGTATTTT. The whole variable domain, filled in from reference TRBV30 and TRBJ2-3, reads SQTIHQWPATLVQPVGSPLSLECTVEGTSNPNLYWYRQAAGRGLQLLFYSVGIGQISSEVPQNLSASRPQDRQFILSSKKLLLSDSGFYLCAWRLAEDTQYFGPGTRLTVL.

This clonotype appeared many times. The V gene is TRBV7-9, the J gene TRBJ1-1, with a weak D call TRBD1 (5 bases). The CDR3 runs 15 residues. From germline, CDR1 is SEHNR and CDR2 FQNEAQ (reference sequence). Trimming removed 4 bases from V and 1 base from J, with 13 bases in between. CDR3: CASSSAGTGNTEAFF. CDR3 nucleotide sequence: TGTGCCAGCAGCTCGGCAGGAACAGGGAACACTGAAGCTTTCTTT.

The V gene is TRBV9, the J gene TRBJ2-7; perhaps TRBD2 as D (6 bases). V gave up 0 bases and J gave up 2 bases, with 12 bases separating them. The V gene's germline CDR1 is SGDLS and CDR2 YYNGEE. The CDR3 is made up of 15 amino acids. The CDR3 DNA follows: TGTGCCAGCAGCGTAGGCGGTAGCGGAGCCTACGAGCAGTACTTC. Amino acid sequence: CASSVGGSGAYEQYF.

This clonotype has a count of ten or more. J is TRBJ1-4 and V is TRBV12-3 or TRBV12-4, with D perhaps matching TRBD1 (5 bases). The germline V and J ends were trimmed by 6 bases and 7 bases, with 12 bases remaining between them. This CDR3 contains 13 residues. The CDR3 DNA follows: TGTGCCAGCAGAGACAGCCTGGGTGAAAAACTGTTTTTT. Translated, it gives CASRDSLGEKLFF.

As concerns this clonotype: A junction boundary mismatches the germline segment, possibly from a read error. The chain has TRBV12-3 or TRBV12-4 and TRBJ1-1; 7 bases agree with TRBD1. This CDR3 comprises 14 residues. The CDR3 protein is CANSPQGPNTEAFF. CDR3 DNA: TGTGCCAACAGTCCACAGGGGCCGAACACTGAAGCTTTCTTT.

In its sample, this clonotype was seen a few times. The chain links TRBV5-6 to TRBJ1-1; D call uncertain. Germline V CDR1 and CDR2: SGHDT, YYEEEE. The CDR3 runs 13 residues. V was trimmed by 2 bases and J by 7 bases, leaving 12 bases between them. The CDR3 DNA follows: TGTGCCAGCAGCTTTCCTCTAGTAGGTGAAGCTTTCTTT. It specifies CASSFPLVGEAFF.